This T cell receptor beta chain derives from a study of response to subunit inactivated influenza vaccine. Study outcomes and limitations: Researchers suggested that each seasonal influenza vaccination recruits few new T cells.

TCRdb passed the RT-PCR reads through MiXCR, listing each CDR3 protein once. The table includes 650,000 to 800,000 distinct CDR3 sequences, less than 20% detected once. The germline V gene has CDR1 SGHRS and CDR2 YFSETQ. This CDR3 is 15 amino acids long. This clonotype was observed many times. Its antigen remains unknown. Germline and junction disagree at one end, which may indicate a read error. The sequencing used PBMCs from blood, collected roughly 5 days after vaccination. The rearrangement links TRBV5-1 to TRBJ2-1; D perhaps matches TRBD1 (6 bases). The receptor comes from a man aged 45-60 years who received an inactivated influenza vaccine. The DNA for the CDR3 is TGTGCCAGCAGTTCGGACAGCAGCTCCTACAATGAGCAGTTCTTC. Its translation: CASSSDSSSYNEQFF.